Described below is a single T cell receptor beta chain sequence and its context. Its antigen is not identified. This sample is drawn from a study of cytomegalovirus exposure and HLA in healthy donors. Regarding the study as a whole: It was 160 or so TCR beta chains that were listed as cytomegalovirus-associated. In a later analysis, TCR beta V- and J-gene trimming was associated with a missense DCLRE1C variant.

CDR3 length: 13 amino acids. The V end lost 6 bases, the J end lost 4 bases, and 11 bases lay between the germline ends. Germline lookup yields CDR1 MNHEY and CDR2 SVGAGI. Likely unrecorded immune exposures existed in these nominally healthy donors. The primer mix had 60 Vbeta and 13 Jbeta primers. Produced via immunoSEQ multiplex PCR; TCRdb's table is partial and in-frame only. The table includes some 200,000 clones, approximately 70% detected once. Source material: PBMCs. V and J are TRBV6-5 and TRBJ2-3, with D tentatively TRBD1 (6 bases). The receptor comes from a man aged 35-49 years in good health and CMV-seropositive. As DNA, the CDR3 is TGTGCCAGCAGGCCACAGGGAGCAGATACGCAGTATTTT. Its translation: CASRPQGADTQYF.